These 29 T cell receptor beta chains came from one sample sequenced in a study of OX40 agonist ivuxolimab in advanced cancers. Only in-frame clones appear in the TCRdb table, and some are missing; sequencing was by immunoSEQ multiplex PCR. Among more than 45,000 clones, approximately 86% were seen once, and the ten largest hold 11%. This material consisted of CD4+ or CD8+ T cells sorted from blood, taken in a trial of the OX40 agonist ivuxolimab. The receptors here all came from an adult with an advanced solid tumor such as melanoma, head and neck, liver or kidney cancer.

The V and J genes are TRBV7-8 and TRBJ1-5, with D unresolved. The germline gives CDR1 SGHVS, CDR2 FQNEAQ. CDR3 length: 12 residues. The V and J ends lost 3 bases and 4 bases respectively, with 4 bases between them. The CDR3 bases are TGTGCCAGCAGCTTCCATAATCAGCCCCAGCATTTT. Translation gives CASSFHNQPQHF.

The chain has TRBV5-6 and TRBJ2-1; the D is unclear. From germline, CDR1 is SGHDT and CDR2 YYEEEE. The ends were cut back, 0 bases at V and 8 bases at J, with 6 bases in the middle. The CDR3 loop spans 12 amino acids. The CDR3 nucleotides are TGTGCCAGCAGCTTGGGACCCTATGAGCAGTTCTTC. As protein: CASSLGPYEQFF.

The genes are TRBV6-6 and TRBJ1-1; D ambiguous. V dropped 2 bases and J dropped 3 bases, with 4 bases sitting between them. This CDR3 comprises 12 residues. Germline assignment: CDR1 MNHNY and CDR2 SVGAGI (reference sequence). The CDR3 DNA is TGTGCCAGCAGTTACGGTGACACTGAAGCTTTCTTT. It specifies CASSYGDTEAFF.

The chain joins TRBV19 to TRBJ1-2; 7 bases fit TRBD1. V lost 3 bases and J lost 8; bases outside the gene matches: 15. Germline lookup yields CDR1 LNHDA and CDR2 SQIVND (reference sequence). The CDR3 is 16 amino acids. The CDR3 sequence: CASSIRDSKVNDGYTF. The CDR3 nucleotides read TGTGCCAGTAGTATCCGGGACAGCAAGGTGAATGACGGCTACACCTTC.

The gene calls are TRBV5-8 and TRBJ2-3, with D possibly being TRBD1 or TRBD2 (5 bases each). The CDR3 is made up of 15 amino acids. CDR1 and CDR2 from the germline V gene are SGHTS and YDEGEE. Trimming removed 4 bases from V and 6 bases from J, with 18 bases in between. The CDR3: CASSLPGPLADTQYF. CDR3 bases: TGTGCCAGCAGCCTCCCGGGGCCATTAGCGGATACGCAGTATTTT.

This rearrangement joins TRBV15 to TRBJ1-3; D ambiguous. This CDR3 is 15 amino acids long. V was shortened by 6 bases and J by 0 bases, with 12 bases between the two germline ends. The germline gives CDR1 LNHNV, CDR2 YYDKDF (reference sequence). The CDR3 loop is CATSPGYSSGNTIYF. DNA of the CDR3: TGTGCCACCAGTCCGGGATACTCCTCTGGAAACACCATATATTTT.

The V and J genes are TRBV9 and TRBJ2-7; 8 bases fit TRBD2. V lost 0 bases to trimming and J lost 6 bases; unmatched junction nucleotides: 5. The CDR3 extends over 14 amino acids. The germline V gene has CDR1 SGDLS and CDR2 YYNGEE. The CDR3 nucleotides are TGTGCCAGCAGCGTAGAGGTGACTAGCGTCGAGCAGTACTTC. Protein: CASSVEVTSVEQYF.

This clone has a handful of counts. The chain recombines TRBV7-6 with TRBJ2-2; 8 bases line up with TRBD1. V was clipped by 6 bases and J by 4 bases; unmatched bases: 10. Germline CDR1 SGHVS, CDR2 FNYEAQ. This CDR3 spans 16 amino acids. The DNA for the CDR3 is TGTGCCAGCAGTTATTCCGGGACAGGACCCACCGGGGAGCTGTTTTTT. The encoded protein is CASSYSGTGPTGELFF.

The genes are TRBV19 and TRBJ2-2; TRBD2 matches at 10 bases. Germline-derived CDR1 and CDR2 are LNHDA and SQIVND (reference sequence). V gave up 5 bases and J gave up 7 bases; unmatched junction bases: 13. The CDR3 has 17 amino acids. The DNA of the CDR3 is TGTGCCAGTAGTCCCTACACTAGCGGGACTTACATCGGGGAGCTGTTTTTT. Protein product: CASSPYTSGTYIGELFF.

V and J are TRBV9 and TRBJ2-2; 7 nucleotides agree with TRBD1. The length of the CDR3 is 15 residues. V shed 4 bases, J shed 8 bases, and the junction held 11 bases outside the gene matches. CDR1 is SGDLS and CDR2 is YYNGEE in the germline V gene. CDR3 bases: TGTGCCAGCAGCATAGGACAGGCCTACCGGGGGGAGCTGTTTTTT. Translation: CASSIGQAYRGELFF.

The genes are TRBV4-1 and TRBJ2-7; the D gene is possibly TRBD2 (6 bases). This CDR3 comprises 15 residues. V lost 5 bases and J lost 0, with 14 bases in between. Germline CDR1 MGHRA, CDR2 YSYEKL. CDR3 residues: CASSYSDGSSYEQYF. Here the CDR3 DNA reads TGCGCCAGCAGCTACTCAGACGGGAGCTCCTACGAGCAGTACTTC.

The table lists this clone with a few counts. This chain uses TRBV11-3 with TRBJ2-1, with 9 positions matching TRBD2. This CDR3 is built from 14 residues. J gave up 6 bases and V 3 bases, and 3 bases lay outside the gene matches. Germline V gives CDR1 SGHNT, CDR2 YENEEA. CDR3: CASSLKLAGNEQFF. The CDR3 region has the DNA TGTGCCAGCAGCTTGAAACTAGCGGGCAATGAGCAGTTCTTC.

Here the CDR3 DNA reads TGTGCCAGCAGCGTCTCAGGGGGCGTCTATGGCTACACCTTC. Encoded protein: CASSVSGGVYGYTF. The chain joins TRBV9 to TRBJ1-2; TRBD1 matches 8 bases. After removal of 2 bases from V and 4 bases from J, the junction contained 4 bases not matched to a gene. Per the germline V gene, CDR1 is SGDLS and CDR2 is YYNGEE. The CDR3 loop spans 14 amino acids.

Here the CDR3 reads CASGQNNSPLHF. The DNA for the CDR3 is TGTGCCAGCGGACAGAATAATTCACCCCTCCACTTT. The chain employs TRBV28 and TRBJ1-6, with D perhaps matching TRBD1 (6 bases). Per germline, CDR1 MDHEN and CDR2 SYDVKM. Trimming removed 8 bases at V and 5 bases at J, with 7 bases between. This CDR3 comprises 12 residues.

V and J are TRBV7-2 and TRBJ1-5, with TRBD1 as a possible D gene (5 bases). Per germline, CDR1 SGHTA and CDR2 FQGNSA. V was trimmed by 7 bases and J by 9 bases, leaving 13 bases between them. This CDR3 spans 12 amino acids. The CDR3 DNA reads TGTGCCAGCATCCCCCTGGGGGGGCCCCAGCATTTT. Amino acid sequence: CASIPLGGPQHF.

The rearrangement joins TRBV10-3 to TRBJ1-5, with 8 nucleotides matching TRBD1. The CDR3 consists of 16 residues. Germline CDR1 ENHRY, CDR2 SYGVKD. J was trimmed by 6 bases and V by 3 bases; bases with no gene match: 10. CDR3: CAISELGGQGLQPQHF. CDR3 bases: TGTGCCATCAGTGAACTAGGTGGACAGGGTCTTCAGCCCCAGCATTTT.

V and J are TRBV7-9 and TRBJ1-1; D might be TRBD1 (5 bases). The V gene's germline CDR1 is SEHNR and CDR2 FQNEAQ (reference sequence). This CDR3 spans 12 amino acids. V was cut by 2 bases and J by 4 bases, with 5 bases left in between. The CDR3 reads CASSLRGTEAFF. Here the CDR3 DNA reads TGTGCCAGCAGCTTAAGGGGCACTGAAGCTTTCTTT. Based on the CDR3 plus reference TRBV7-9 and TRBJ1-1, the full variable domain is DTGVSQNPRHKITKRGQNVTFRCDPISEHNRLYWYRQTLGQGPEFLTYFQNEAQLEKSRLLSDRFSAERPKGSFSTLEIQRTEQGDSAMYLCASSLRGTEAFFGQGTRLTVV.

J is TRBJ2-7 and V is TRBV5-6, with D unresolved. Trimming left V 3 bases short and J 2 bases short, with 15 bases between. Germline loops: CDR1 SGHDT, CDR2 YYEEEE. This CDR3 has 15 amino acids. For the CDR3, the DNA is TGTGCCAGCAGCTGGAGTGGTCGTCGGACCTACGAGCAGTACTTC. Translating it yields CASSWSGRRTYEQYF.

The chain employs TRBV7-9 and TRBJ1-2; 8 bases are shared with TRBD1. The ends lost 1 base at V and 4 bases at J; junction bases unmatched: 8. The length of the CDR3 is 16 residues. The germline gives CDR1 SEHNR, CDR2 FQNEAQ (reference sequence). CDR3 residues: CASSLVVSGGFYGYTF. The CDR3 DNA sequence: TGTGCCAGCAGCTTAGTTGTCTCAGGGGGCTTCTATGGCTACACCTTC.

The rearrangement joins TRBV27 to TRBJ2-7, with 8 positions matching TRBD1. Germline CDR1 reads MNHEY; CDR2 reads SMNVEV (reference sequence). CDR3 length equals 14 residues. Germline trimming cut 2 bases from V and 5 bases from J; bases unmatched to any gene: 5. The CDR3: CASSLGRGLHEQYF. For the CDR3, the DNA is TGTGCCAGCAGTTTAGGCAGGGGGCTACACGAGCAGTACTTC.

The J gene is TRBJ2-7, the V gene TRBV21-1; the table's D call of TRBD2 was not tested on the DNA. TRBV21-1 is reported as a pseudogene. This CDR3 region has 18 residues. In nucleotides, the CDR3 is TGTGCCAGCAGCAAAGATACGGAACTAGCGGGAGAAGTCCACGAGCAGTACTTC. This translates into CASSKDTELAGEVHEQYF.

By sample share, this clone is medium-sized. The CDR3 DNA follows: TGTGCCAGCAGCATCGGACAGGGGGCGCTTAACGAGCAGTACTTC. It encodes CASSIGQGALNEQYF. The chain has TRBV7-6 and TRBJ2-7; TRBD1 agrees at 11 bases. V was clipped by 5 bases and J by 5 bases; unmatched bases: 8. The germline gives CDR1 SGHVS, CDR2 FNYEAQ. The CDR3 runs 15 residues.

The chain has TRBV7-9 and TRBJ2-7, with a possible D match to TRBD1 (6 bases). CDR1 and CDR2 (germline): SEHNR, FQNEAQ (reference sequence). The CDR3 covers 15 residues. The V and J ends lost 5 bases and 4 bases respectively, with 18 bases between them. DNA for the CDR3: TGTGCCAGCAGCACTCACGGACAGCCTTTTTACGAGCAGTACTTC. This sequence encodes CASSTHGQPFYEQYF.

The chain has TRBV29-1 and TRBJ1-2; 10 bases match TRBD1. Germline CDR1 reads SQVTM; CDR2 reads ANQGSEA. This CDR3 has 17 residues. Germline trimming cut 3 bases from V and 2 bases from J; bases unmatched to any gene: 12. In DNA form, the CDR3 reads TGCAGCGTTGACGGGGACAGGGGTTTACTGCCGAACTATGGCTACACCTTC. Protein sequence: CSVDGDRGLLPNYGYTF.

This chain uses TRBV5-6 with TRBJ1-4; possible D gene TRBD1, 6 bases. The germline V gene encodes CDR1 SGHDT and CDR2 YYEEEE. Between the trimmed V and J ends, which lost 1 base and 8 bases, there was a span of 15 bases. The CDR3 is 15 amino acids. The CDR3 reads CASSLSYYRVEKLFF. The CDR3 bases are TGTGCCAGCAGCTTGTCTTACTACAGGGTCGAAAAACTGTTTTTT.

The genes are TRBV7-9 and TRBJ2-1, with D perhaps TRBD2 (6 bases). The CDR3 sequence is 13 residues long. Trimming cost V 5 bases and J 7 bases, with 12 bases left between them. Per the germline V gene, CDR1 is SEHNR and CDR2 is FQNEAQ (reference sequence). The CDR3: CASSPWDFNEQFF. The CDR3 bases are TGTGCCAGCAGCCCCTGGGACTTTAATGAGCAGTTCTTC.

This clone is labeled medium-sized (0.01 to 0.1%). The chain recombines TRBV2 with TRBJ1-5; 8 bases are shared with TRBD1. This CDR3 contains 16 residues. Germline lookup yields CDR1 SNHLY and CDR2 FYNNEI. V was pared by 6 bases and J by 0 bases, with 7 bases of the junction left unmatched. The CDR3 reads CASRDREYYSNQPQHF. The DNA for the CDR3 is TGTGCCAGCAGGGACAGGGAGTATTATAGCAATCAGCCCCAGCATTTT.

This clone has a single count. The V and J genes are TRBV4-1 and TRBJ2-7; D is unclear. CDR1 and CDR2 from the germline V gene are MGHRA and YSYEKL. The CDR3 totals 13 residues. V dropped 4 bases and J dropped 1 base, with 8 bases sitting between them. The CDR3 region is CASSPPRSYEQYF. CDR3 nucleotide sequence: TGCGCCAGCAGCCCCCCGCGGTCCTACGAGCAGTACTTC.

A word on this clone: The junction departs from the called germline gene at one end, perhaps through a read error. The chain carries TRBV7-2 and TRBJ1-3; 7 nucleotides align to TRBD1. CDR1 is SGHTA and CDR2 is FQGNSA in the germline V gene. The CDR3 is made up of 15 amino acids. CDR3 DNA sequence: TGTGCCAGCAGCTCGCTCGGGACAGATGGAGACACCATATATTTT. It is translated as CASSSLGTDGDTIYF.